The clone carrying this TCR beta chain was counted once. Its target is unknown. Regarding time point: week 11, during vaccination. Vaccine doses each comprised 300 ug of mutant IDH1 20-mer peptide, with topical imiquimod. New astrocytomas of WHO grade 3 or 4 that were IDH1-mutant and ATRX-lost were found in the donors. Germline loops: CDR1 SGHDT, CDR2 YYEEEE. Trimming pared 4 bases from V and 3 bases from J, leaving 13 bases between. The CDR3 length is 14 residues. The sample belongs to a study of a mutant IDH1 vaccine in newly diagnosed glioma. Study at large: All eight of the vaccinations patients received fell in weeks 1, 3, 5, 7, 11, 15, 19 and 23. Vaccine dosing followed radiotherapy by 4-6 weeks, or accompanied temozolomide cycles. Patients previously underwent radiotherapy, temozolomide, or both, and most underwent both.

Assay: immunoSEQ multiplex PCR; the TCRdb copy retains only in-frame clones and omits some. The table shows 110,000 or so clones, with almost 90% occurring only once. The chain links TRBV5-6 to TRBJ1-1; D not resolved. This TCR was sampled from a woman in her forties or fifties with glioma. Source: PBMCs, taken from a glioma patient whose treatment included an IDH1 peptide vaccine. The CDR3 loop is CASSHGRADTEAFF. DNA for the CDR3: TGTGCCAGCAGCCACGGGAGGGCAGACACTGAAGCTTTCTTT.